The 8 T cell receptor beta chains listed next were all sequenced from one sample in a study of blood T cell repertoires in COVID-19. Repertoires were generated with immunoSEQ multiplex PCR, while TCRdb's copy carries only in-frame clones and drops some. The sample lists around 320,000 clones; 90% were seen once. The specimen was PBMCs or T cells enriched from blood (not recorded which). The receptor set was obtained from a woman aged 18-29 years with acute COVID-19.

The CDR3 bases are TGTGCCAGCGGCCAAAGGGGCTTGGAGACCCAGTACTTC. It specifies CASGQRGLETQYF. J is TRBJ2-5 and V is TRBV28, with D tentatively TRBD1 (5 bases). V gave up 8 bases and J gave up 5 bases, with 15 bases separating them. CDR3 length: 13 amino acids. In germline, CDR1 is MDHEN, CDR2 SYDVKM.

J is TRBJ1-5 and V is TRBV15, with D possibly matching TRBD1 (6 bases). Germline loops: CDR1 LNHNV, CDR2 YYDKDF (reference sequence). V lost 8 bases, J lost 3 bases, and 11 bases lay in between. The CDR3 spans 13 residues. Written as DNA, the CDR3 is TGTGCCACCGGCACAGGGTTCAATCAGCCCCAGCATTTT. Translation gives CATGTGFNQPQHF.

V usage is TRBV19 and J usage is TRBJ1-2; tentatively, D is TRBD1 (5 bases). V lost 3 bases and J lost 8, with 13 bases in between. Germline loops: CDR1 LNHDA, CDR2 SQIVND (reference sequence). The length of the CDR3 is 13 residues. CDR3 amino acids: CASSIMQGRGYTF. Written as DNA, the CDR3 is TGTGCCAGTAGTATTATGCAGGGAAGGGGCTACACCTTC.

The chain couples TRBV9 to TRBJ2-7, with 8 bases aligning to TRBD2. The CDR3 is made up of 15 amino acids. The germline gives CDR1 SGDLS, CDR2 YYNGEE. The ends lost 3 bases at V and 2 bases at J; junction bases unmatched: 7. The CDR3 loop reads CASSESGTRAYEQYF. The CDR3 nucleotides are TGTGCCAGCAGCGAATCCGGGACTAGGGCCTACGAGCAGTACTTC.

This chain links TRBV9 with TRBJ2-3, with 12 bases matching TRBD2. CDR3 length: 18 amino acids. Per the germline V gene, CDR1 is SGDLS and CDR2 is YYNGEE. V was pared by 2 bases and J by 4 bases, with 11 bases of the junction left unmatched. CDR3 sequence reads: CASSVKNTSGRLADTQYF. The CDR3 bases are TGTGCCAGCAGCGTCAAGAATACTAGCGGGAGGCTCGCAGATACGCAGTATTTT.

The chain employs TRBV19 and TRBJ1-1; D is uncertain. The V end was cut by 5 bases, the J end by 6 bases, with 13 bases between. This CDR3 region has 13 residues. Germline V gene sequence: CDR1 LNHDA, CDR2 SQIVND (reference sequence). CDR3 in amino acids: CASSFFPEPEAFF. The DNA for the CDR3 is TGTGCCAGTAGTTTCTTCCCGGAGCCTGAAGCTTTCTTT.

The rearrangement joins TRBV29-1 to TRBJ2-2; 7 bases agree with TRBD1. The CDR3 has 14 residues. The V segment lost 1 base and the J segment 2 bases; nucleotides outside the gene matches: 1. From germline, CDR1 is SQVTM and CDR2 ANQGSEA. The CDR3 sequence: CSVEGQGNTGELFF. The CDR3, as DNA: TGCAGCGTTGAAGGACAGGGAAACACCGGGGAGCTGTTTTTT.

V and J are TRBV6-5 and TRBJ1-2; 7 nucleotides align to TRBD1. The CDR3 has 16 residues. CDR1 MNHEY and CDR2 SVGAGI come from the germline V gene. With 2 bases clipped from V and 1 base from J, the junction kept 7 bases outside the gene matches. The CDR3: CASSYGAQGDNYGYTF. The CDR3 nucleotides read TGTGCCAGCAGTTACGGTGCGCAGGGGGATAACTATGGCTACACCTTC.